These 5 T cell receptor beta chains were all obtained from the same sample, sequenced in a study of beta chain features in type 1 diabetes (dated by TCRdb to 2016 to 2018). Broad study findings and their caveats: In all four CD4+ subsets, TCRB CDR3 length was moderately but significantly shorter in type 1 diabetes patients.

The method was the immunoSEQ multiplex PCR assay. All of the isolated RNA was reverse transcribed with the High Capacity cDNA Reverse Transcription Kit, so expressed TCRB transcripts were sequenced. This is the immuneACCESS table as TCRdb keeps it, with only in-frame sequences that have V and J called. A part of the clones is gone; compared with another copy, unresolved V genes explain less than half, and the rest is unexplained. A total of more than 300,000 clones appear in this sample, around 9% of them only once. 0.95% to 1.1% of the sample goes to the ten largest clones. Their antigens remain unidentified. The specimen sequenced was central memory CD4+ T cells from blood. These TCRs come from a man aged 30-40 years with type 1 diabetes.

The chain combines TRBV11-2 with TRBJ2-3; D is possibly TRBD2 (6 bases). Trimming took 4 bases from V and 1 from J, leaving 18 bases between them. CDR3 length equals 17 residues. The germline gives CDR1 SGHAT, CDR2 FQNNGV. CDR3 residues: CASSSRNRDFRTDTQYF. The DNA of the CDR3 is TGTGCCAGCAGCTCTCGGAACCGGGACTTCCGCACAGATACGCAGTATTTT.

The CDR3 protein is CASGVGGGTDTQYF. CDR3 coding DNA: TGTGCTAGTGGTGTAGGGGGAGGCACAGATACGCAGTATTTT. The chain combines TRBV12-5 with TRBJ2-3, with D perhaps matching TRBD1 (6 bases). V was cut by 5 bases and J by 1 base, with 10 bases left in between. CDR3 length: 14 residues. Germline values: CDR1 LGHNT, CDR2 FRNRAP. The full variable domain, with the rest looked up from reference TRBV12-5 and TRBJ2-3, is DARVTQTPRHKVTEMGQEVTMRCQPILGHNTVFWYRQTMMQGLELLAYFRNRAPLDDSGMPKDRFSAEMPDATLATLKIQPSEPRDSAVYFCASGVGGGTDTQYFGPGTRLTVL.

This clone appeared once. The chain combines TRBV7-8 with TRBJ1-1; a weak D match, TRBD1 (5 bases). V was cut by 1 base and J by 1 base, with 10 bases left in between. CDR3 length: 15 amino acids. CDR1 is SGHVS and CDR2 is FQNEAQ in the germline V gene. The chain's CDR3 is CASSLVGQGNTEAFF. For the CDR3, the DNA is TGTGCCAGCAGCTTAGTAGGCCAGGGGAACACTGAAGCTTTCTTT.

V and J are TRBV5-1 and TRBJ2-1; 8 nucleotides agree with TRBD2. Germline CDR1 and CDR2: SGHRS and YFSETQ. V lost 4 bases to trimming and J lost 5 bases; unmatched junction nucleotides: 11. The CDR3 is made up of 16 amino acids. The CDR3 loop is CASSLIGPGGNNEQFF. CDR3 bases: TGCGCCAGCAGCCTGATTGGCCCGGGGGGGAACAATGAGCAGTTCTTC.

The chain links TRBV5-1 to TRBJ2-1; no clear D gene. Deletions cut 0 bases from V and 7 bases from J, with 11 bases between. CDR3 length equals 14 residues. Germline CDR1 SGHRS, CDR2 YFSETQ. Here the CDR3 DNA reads TGCGCCAGCAGCTTGGGGCTCATAATTAATGAGCAGTTCTTC. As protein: CASSLGLIINEQFF.